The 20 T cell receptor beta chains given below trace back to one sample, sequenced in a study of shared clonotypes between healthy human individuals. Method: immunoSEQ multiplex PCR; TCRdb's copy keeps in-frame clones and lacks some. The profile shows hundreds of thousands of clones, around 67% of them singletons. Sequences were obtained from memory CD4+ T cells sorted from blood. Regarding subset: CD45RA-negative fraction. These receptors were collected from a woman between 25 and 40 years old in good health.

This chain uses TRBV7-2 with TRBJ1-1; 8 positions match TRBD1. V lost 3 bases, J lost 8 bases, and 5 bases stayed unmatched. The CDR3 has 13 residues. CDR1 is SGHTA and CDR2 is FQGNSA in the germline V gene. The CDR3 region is CASSFDRGQEAFF. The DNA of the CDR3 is TGTGCCAGCAGCTTCGACAGGGGACAGGAAGCTTTCTTT.

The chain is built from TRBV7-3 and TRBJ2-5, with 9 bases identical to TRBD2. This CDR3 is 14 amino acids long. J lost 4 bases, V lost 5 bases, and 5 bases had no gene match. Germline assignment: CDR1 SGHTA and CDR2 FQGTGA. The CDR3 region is CASSHSGRGETQYF. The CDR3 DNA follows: TGTGCCAGCAGCCATAGCGGGAGAGGAGAGACCCAGTACTTC.

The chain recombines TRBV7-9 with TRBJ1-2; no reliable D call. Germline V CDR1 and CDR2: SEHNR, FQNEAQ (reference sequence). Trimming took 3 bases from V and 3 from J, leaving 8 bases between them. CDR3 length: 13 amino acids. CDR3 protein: CASSLNVDYGYTF. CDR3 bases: TGTGCCAGCAGCTTGAATGTTGACTATGGCTACACCTTC.

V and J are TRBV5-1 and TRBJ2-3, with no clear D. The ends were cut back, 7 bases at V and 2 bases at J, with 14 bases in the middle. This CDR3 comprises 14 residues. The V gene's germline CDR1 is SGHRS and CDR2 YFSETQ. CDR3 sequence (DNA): TGCGCCAGCGCCCCCCCTGGAGACACAGATACGCAGTATTTT. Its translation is CASAPPGDTDTQYF.

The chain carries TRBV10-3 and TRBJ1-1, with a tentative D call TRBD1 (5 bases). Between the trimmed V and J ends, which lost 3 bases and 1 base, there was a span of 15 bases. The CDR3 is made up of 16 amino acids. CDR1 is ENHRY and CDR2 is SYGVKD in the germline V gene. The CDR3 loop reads CAISDGPGMGNTEAFF. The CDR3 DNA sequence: TGTGCCATCAGTGATGGTCCAGGGATGGGGAACACTGAAGCTTTCTTT.

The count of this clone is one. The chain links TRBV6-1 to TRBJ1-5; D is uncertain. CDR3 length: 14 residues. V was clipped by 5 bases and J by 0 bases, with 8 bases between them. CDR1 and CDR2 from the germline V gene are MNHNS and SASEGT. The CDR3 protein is CASSTQDSNQPQHF. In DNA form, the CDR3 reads TGTGCCAGCAGTACCCAGGATAGCAATCAGCCCCAGCATTTT.

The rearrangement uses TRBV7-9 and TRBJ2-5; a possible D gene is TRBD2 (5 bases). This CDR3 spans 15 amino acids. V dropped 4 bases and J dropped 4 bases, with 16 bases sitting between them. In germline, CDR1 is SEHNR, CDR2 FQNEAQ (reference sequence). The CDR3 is CASSSPEDGRETQYF. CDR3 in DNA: TGTGCCAGCAGCTCCCCGGAGGATGGAAGAGAGACCCAGTACTTC.

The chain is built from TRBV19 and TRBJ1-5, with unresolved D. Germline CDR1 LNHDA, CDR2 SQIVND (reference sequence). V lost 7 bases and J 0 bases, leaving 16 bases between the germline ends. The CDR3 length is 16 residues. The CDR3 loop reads CASTNAGSYSNQPQHF. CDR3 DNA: TGTGCCAGTACCAACGCCGGCAGTTATAGCAATCAGCCCCAGCATTTT.

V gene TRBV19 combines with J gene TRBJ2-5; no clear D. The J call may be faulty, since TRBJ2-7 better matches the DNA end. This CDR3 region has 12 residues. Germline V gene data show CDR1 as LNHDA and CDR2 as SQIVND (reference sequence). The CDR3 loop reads CASSYQGYEQYF. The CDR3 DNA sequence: TGTGCCAGTAGCTACCAAGGGTACGAGCAGTACTTC.

The CDR3 region is CASSRLGRTTYNEQFF. CDR3 DNA: TGTGCCAGCTCACGCTTAGGGAGGACCACATACAATGAGCAGTTCTTC. V is TRBV27 and J is TRBJ2-1; D perhaps matches TRBD2 (6 bases). CDR1 is MNHEY, CDR2 SMNVEV, per germline (reference sequence). V lost 8 bases, J lost 4 bases, and 21 bases lay in between. The CDR3 is made up of 16 amino acids.

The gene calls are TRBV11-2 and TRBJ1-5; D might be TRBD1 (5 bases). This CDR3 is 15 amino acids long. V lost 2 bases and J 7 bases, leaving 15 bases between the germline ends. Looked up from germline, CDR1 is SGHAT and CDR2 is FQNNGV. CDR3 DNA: TGTGCCAGCAGCTTATACTCGGGGGTCGGACAGCCCCAGCATTTT. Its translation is CASSLYSGVGQPQHF.

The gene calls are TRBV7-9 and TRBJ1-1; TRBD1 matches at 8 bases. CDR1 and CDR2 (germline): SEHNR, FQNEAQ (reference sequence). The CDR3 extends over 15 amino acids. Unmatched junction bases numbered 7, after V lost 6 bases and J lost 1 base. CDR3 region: CASRLQGVENTEAFF. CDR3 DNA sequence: TGTGCCAGCAGGTTACAGGGGGTAGAGAACACTGAAGCTTTCTTT.

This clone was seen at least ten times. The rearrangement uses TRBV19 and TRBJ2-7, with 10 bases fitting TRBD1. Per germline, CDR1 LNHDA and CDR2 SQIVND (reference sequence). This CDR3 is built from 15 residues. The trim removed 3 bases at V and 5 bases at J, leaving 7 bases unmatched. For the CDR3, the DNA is TGTGCCAGTAGTATGTTCGGGACAGGGGCCCACGAGCAGTACTTC. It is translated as CASSMFGTGAHEQYF.

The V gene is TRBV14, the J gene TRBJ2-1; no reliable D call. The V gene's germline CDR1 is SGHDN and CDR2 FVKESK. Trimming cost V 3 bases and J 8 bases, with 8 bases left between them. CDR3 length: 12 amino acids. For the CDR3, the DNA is TGTGCCAGCAGCCACCCGTTCGATGAGCAGTTCTTC. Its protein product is CASSHPFDEQFF.

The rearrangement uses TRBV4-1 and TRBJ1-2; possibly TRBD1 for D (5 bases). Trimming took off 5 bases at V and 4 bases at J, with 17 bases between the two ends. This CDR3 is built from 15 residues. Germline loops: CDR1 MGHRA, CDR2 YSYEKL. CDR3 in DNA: TGCGCCAGCAGCTCCGCCGGGACGGAACTCTATGGCTACACCTTC. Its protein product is CASSSAGTELYGYTF.

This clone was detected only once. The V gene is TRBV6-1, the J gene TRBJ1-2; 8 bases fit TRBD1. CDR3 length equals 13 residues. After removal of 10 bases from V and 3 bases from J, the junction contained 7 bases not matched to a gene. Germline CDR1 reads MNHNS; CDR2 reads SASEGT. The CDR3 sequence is CAISGTGHYGYTF. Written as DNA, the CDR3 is TGTGCCATCTCCGGGACAGGACACTATGGCTACACCTTC.

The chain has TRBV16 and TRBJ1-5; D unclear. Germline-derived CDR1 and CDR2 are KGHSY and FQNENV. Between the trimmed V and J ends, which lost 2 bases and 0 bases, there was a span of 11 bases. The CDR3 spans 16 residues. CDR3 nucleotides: TGTGCCAGCAGCCAAATCGCAGGCAATAGCAATCAGCCCCAGCATTTT. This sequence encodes CASSQIAGNSNQPQHF.

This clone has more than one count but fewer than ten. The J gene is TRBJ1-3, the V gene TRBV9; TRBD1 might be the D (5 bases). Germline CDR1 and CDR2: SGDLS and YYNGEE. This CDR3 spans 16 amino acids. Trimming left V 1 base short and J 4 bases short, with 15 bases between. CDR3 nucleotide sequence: TGTGCCAGCAGCGTAAGTCAGGGAATATCGGGAAACACCATATATTTT. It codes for CASSVSQGISGNTIYF.

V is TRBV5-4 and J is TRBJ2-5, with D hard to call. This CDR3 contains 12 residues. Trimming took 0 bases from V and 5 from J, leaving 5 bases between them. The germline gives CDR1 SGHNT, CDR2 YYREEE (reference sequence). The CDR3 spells CASSLGKETQYF. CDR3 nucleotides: TGTGCCAGCAGCTTGGGGAAGGAGACCCAGTACTTC.

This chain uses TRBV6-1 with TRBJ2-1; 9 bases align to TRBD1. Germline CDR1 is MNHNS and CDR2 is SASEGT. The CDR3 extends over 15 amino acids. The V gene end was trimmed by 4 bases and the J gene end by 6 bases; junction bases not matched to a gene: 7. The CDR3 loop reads CASSAQGAVGNEQFF. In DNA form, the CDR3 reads TGTGCCAGCAGTGCACAGGGGGCGGTGGGCAATGAGCAGTTCTTC.